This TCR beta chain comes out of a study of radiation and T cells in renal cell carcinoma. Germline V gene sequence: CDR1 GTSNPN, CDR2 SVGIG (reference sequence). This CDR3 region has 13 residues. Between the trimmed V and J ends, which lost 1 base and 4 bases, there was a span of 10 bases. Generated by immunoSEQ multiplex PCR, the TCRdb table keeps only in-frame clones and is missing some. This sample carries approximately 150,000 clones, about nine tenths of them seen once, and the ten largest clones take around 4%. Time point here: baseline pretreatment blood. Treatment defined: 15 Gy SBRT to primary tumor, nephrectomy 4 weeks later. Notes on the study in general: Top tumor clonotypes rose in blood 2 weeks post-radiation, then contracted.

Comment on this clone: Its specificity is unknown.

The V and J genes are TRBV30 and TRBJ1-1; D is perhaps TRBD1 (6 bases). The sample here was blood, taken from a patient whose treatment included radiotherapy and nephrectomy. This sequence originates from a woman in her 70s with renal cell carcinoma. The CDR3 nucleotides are TGTGCCTGGAGTGGAAGCAGGGGCACTGAAGCTTTCTTT. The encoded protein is CAWSGSRGTEAFF.